Listed here are 30 T cell receptor beta chains from one sample, sequenced in a study of neurological immune-mediated disorders. The time point: longitudinal time-point 1 (baseline). TCRdb re-called the 5' RACE reads with MiXCR, one entry per CDR3 protein. The sample lists roughly 36,000 distinct CDR3 sequences, around 3.1% seen once, with roughly 8.2% in the top ten. The sequenced sample consisted of PBMCs. These TCRs come from an older woman with multiple sclerosis.

This clonotype was counted at least ten times. The chain links TRBV2 to TRBJ1-1; the D is unclear. The germline V and J ends were trimmed by 4 bases and 1 base, with 7 bases remaining between them. The CDR3 runs 13 residues. Germline lookup yields CDR1 SNHLY and CDR2 FYNNEI. This chain's CDR3 is CASSAGGNTEAFF. The CDR3 DNA sequence: TGTGCCAGCAGTGCGGGAGGGAACACTGAAGCTTTCTTT.

Ten or more counts support this clonotype. This chain connects TRBV18 to TRBJ1-5; 11 nucleotides line up with TRBD1. The CDR3 has 16 residues. Germline V CDR1 and CDR2: KGHSH, LQKENI. V was pared by 0 bases and J by 3 bases, with 1 base of the junction left unmatched. The CDR3 loop is CASSPPGQGVNQPQHF. The CDR3 DNA is TGTGCCAGCTCACCACCGGGACAGGGGGTCAATCAGCCCCAGCATTTT.

This clonotype was seen more than once but under ten times. One base away lies a much larger clone, so this may be a sequencing read error. The chain links TRBV2 to TRBJ1-2; no clear D. Germline V gene sequence: CDR1 SNHLY, CDR2 FYNNEI. This CDR3 region has 12 residues. The CDR3 DNA is TGTGACAGCAGCGACGGTTCCTATGGCTACACCTTC. This gives the protein CDSSDGSYGYTF.

This clonotype showed up many times. The genes are TRBV20-1 and TRBJ2-1; a possible D gene is TRBD1 (5 bases). CDR3 length: 11 amino acids. V was cut by 5 bases and J by 10 bases, with 12 bases left in between. The germline V gene encodes CDR1 DFQATT and CDR2 SNEGSKA (reference sequence). CDR3 in DNA: TGCAGTGCTCAAGGACATTACGAGCAGTTCTTC. Translation gives CSAQGHYEQFF.

This clonotype has at least ten counts. The chain recombines TRBV18 with TRBJ2-3; TRBD2 is a possible D gene (6 bases). CDR1 KGHSH and CDR2 LQKENI come from the germline V gene. The CDR3 extends over 15 amino acids. Trimming removed 4 bases at V and 0 bases at J, with 11 bases between. The CDR3 region is CASSRGGTSTDTQYF. As DNA, the CDR3 is TGTGCCAGCTCACGGGGCGGGACTAGCACAGATACGCAGTATTTT.

This clonotype has at least ten counts. The chain joins TRBV5-5 to TRBJ2-6, with D uncertain. Trimming removed 0 bases at V and 1 base at J, with 8 bases between. CDR1 is SGHKS and CDR2 is YYEKEE in the germline V gene (reference sequence). The CDR3 is 16 residues long. The CDR3 here is CASSLGHESGANVLTF. The DNA for the CDR3 is TGTGCCAGCAGCTTGGGACACGAGTCTGGGGCCAACGTCCTGACTTTC.

This clonotype was observed many times. The J gene is TRBJ2-6, the V gene TRBV10-3, with D possibly matching TRBD1 (5 bases). This CDR3 contains 13 residues. Germline assignment: CDR1 ENHRY and CDR2 SYGVKD. V lost 7 bases to trimming and J lost 2 bases, with 6 bases between them. The CDR3 DNA follows: TGTGCCATCAAAGGGGCTGGGGCCAACGTCCTGACTTTC. It yields the protein CAIKGAGANVLTF.

In its sample, this clonotype was seen many times. The J gene is TRBJ2-7, the V gene TRBV29-1; D gene ambiguous. V was pared by 6 bases and J by 0 bases, with 12 bases between. Germline V gene lookup returns CDR1 SQVTM and CDR2 ANQGSEA. The CDR3 length is 13 residues. CDR3 DNA sequence: TGCAGCGTGCTTAGACTTGACTCCTACGAGCAGTACTTC. Its translation is CSVLRLDSYEQYF.

At least ten counts were recorded for this clonotype. The gene calls are TRBV4-1 and TRBJ2-1, with 13 nucleotides matching TRBD2. The CDR3 loop spans 19 amino acids. The V segment lost 0 bases and the J segment 0 bases; nucleotides outside the gene matches: 5. Germline loops: CDR1 MGHRA, CDR2 YSYEKL. The CDR3: CASSQEGLAGASSYNEQFF. The CDR3 DNA reads TGCGCCAGCAGCCAAGAAGGACTAGCGGGGGCTAGCTCCTACAATGAGCAGTTCTTC.

This clonotype was counted at least ten times. V usage is TRBV5-1 and J usage is TRBJ1-1; 10 nucleotides align to TRBD1. The V gene's germline CDR1 is SGHRS and CDR2 YFSETQ. Losses at the gene ends were 4 bases for V and 0 bases for J; bases not matched to a gene: 9. CDR3 length: 17 amino acids. The CDR3 DNA reads TGCGCCAGCAGCAGCGGGACAGGGGCGCTAATGAACACTGAAGCTTTCTTT. Its translation is CASSSGTGALMNTEAFF.

This clonotype was detected ten times or more. J is TRBJ1-5 and V is TRBV2; 8 bases are shared with TRBD1. The CDR3 sequence is 16 residues long. Losses at the gene ends were 3 bases for V and 1 base for J; bases not matched to a gene: 5. Germline assignment: CDR1 SNHLY and CDR2 FYNNEI. DNA for the CDR3: TGTGCCAGCAGTGAGGACAGGGTGGGCAGCAATCAGCCCCAGCATTTT. It translates to CASSEDRVGSNQPQHF.

In this sample, this clonotype turned up many times. The V gene is TRBV5-1, the J gene TRBJ2-2, with 7 bases that match TRBD2. CDR1 SGHRS and CDR2 YFSETQ come from the germline V gene. Trimming removed 6 bases from V and 2 bases from J; junction bases left unmatched: 4. This CDR3 region has 14 residues. The CDR3 DNA sequence: TGCGCCAGCACGTCTAGCGGAAACACCGGGGAGCTGTTTTTT. Its translation is CASTSSGNTGELFF. The complete variable domain, with remaining parts taken from reference TRBV5-1 and TRBJ2-2, reads KAGVTQTPRYLIKTRGQQVTLSCSPISGHRSVSWYQQTPGQGLQFLFEYFSETQRNKGNFPGRFSGRQFSNSRSEMNVSTLELGDSALYLCASTSSGNTGELFFGEGSRLTVL.

The rearrangement joins TRBV7-6 to TRBJ2-7; 9 bases line up with TRBD2. The CDR3 covers 15 residues. CDR1 and CDR2 (germline): SGHVS, FNYEAQ. The J segment lost 3 bases and the V segment lost 5 bases, leaving 8 bases of the junction unmatched. The CDR3 coding sequence is TGTGCCAGCAGCCATAGCGGGGGACCGATCTACGAGCAGTACTTC. Translating it yields CASSHSGGPIYEQYF.

This clonotype was recorded at least ten times. The V call is TRBV5-1, the J call TRBJ2-1; TRBD2 matches 9 bases. The germline CDR1 and CDR2 sequences are SGHRS and YFSETQ. The CDR3 consists of 14 residues. V lost 2 bases to trimming and J lost 8 bases; unmatched junction nucleotides: 5. The chain's CDR3 is CASSLPGLADEQFF. DNA for the CDR3: TGCGCCAGCAGCTTACCGGGACTAGCTGATGAGCAGTTCTTC.

This clonotype was seen many times. The chain links TRBV3-1 to TRBJ1-1; D is unclear. The V end lost 1 base, the J end lost 6 bases, and 12 bases lay between the germline ends. The CDR3 spans 14 residues. Germline V gives CDR1 LGHDT, CDR2 YNNKEL (reference sequence). Here the CDR3 reads CASSQVKGGAEAFF. CDR3 DNA sequence: TGTGCCAGCAGCCAAGTGAAGGGAGGAGCTGAAGCTTTCTTT.

There are many counts of this clonotype. This chain joins TRBV20-1 and TRBJ2-7; 10 bases map to TRBD1. V shed 5 bases and J 7 bases; nucleotides not matched to a gene: 5. This CDR3 is 12 amino acids long. Looked up from germline, CDR1 is DFQATT and CDR2 is SNEGSKA (reference sequence). The CDR3 DNA reads TGCAGTGCTGGGGACAGGGGTACGGAGCAGTACTTC. Encoded protein: CSAGDRGTEQYF.

In its sample, this clonotype was seen many times. The rearrangement uses TRBV27 and TRBJ2-5; D not resolved. Germline V CDR1 and CDR2: MNHEY, SMNVEV (reference sequence). V shed 8 bases and J shed 1 base, with 11 bases lying between them. The CDR3 extends over 13 amino acids. The CDR3 coding sequence is TGTGCCAGCCGACAAGGTTTCCAAGAGACCCAGTACTTC. Its protein is CASRQGFQETQYF.

This clonotype was seen at least ten times. V gene TRBV7-8 combines with J gene TRBJ1-1, with 9 bases identical to TRBD1. This CDR3 has 15 amino acids. Germline assignment: CDR1 SGHVS and CDR2 FQNEAQ. J was trimmed by 5 bases and V by 1 base; bases with no gene match: 5. The CDR3 sequence is CASSLVGTGITEAFF. The CDR3 DNA sequence: TGTGCCAGCAGCTTAGTCGGGACAGGGATAACTGAAGCTTTCTTT.

This clonotype was seen repeatedly, ten times or more. This chain uses TRBV20-1 with TRBJ2-4, with D unclear. Germline V gene data show CDR1 as DFQATT and CDR2 as SNEGSKA (reference sequence). The CDR3 runs to 17 residues. The V end was cut by 0 bases, the J end by 0 bases, with 15 bases between. CDR3 in amino acids: CSAREHPKGPAKNIQYF. Written as DNA, the CDR3 is TGCAGTGCTAGAGAACACCCCAAGGGCCCAGCCAAAAACATTCAGTACTTC.

The table lists this clonotype with many counts. V and J are TRBV6-5 and TRBJ2-2; D unclear. V was pared by 7 bases and J by 1 base, with 13 bases between. This CDR3 spans 15 amino acids. CDR1 is MNHEY, CDR2 SVGAGI, per germline. CDR3 sequence: CASNPPWENTGELFF. CDR3 sequence (DNA): TGTGCCAGCAATCCCCCGTGGGAGAACACCGGGGAGCTGTTTTTT.

This clonotype was counted many times. J is TRBJ1-5 and V is TRBV24-1; no clear D. CDR1 is KGHDR, CDR2 SFDVKD, per germline. This CDR3 region has 19 residues. Trimming shortened V by 1 base and J by 4 bases, and 22 bases separated the two germline ends. DNA of the CDR3: TGTGCCACCAGTGATTTCCTCGGATTGGACCGTCCCCAAAATCAGCCCCAGCATTTT. It yields the protein CATSDFLGLDRPQNQPQHF.

This clonotype occurred many times. The V gene is TRBV6-5, the J gene TRBJ1-2; unclear D gene. Germline V gene lookup returns CDR1 MNHEY and CDR2 SVGAGI. Trimming pared 0 bases from V and 0 bases from J, leaving 11 bases between. CDR3 size: 16 residues. The CDR3: CASSYSMAAANYGYTF. Written as DNA, the CDR3 is TGTGCCAGCAGTTACTCGATGGCAGCCGCTAACTATGGCTACACCTTC.

The rearrangement uses TRBV3-1 and TRBJ1-2; 9 positions match TRBD1. CDR3 size: 14 residues. Per the germline V gene, CDR1 is LGHDT and CDR2 is YNNKEL (reference sequence). V dropped 3 bases and J dropped 4; count of bases not matched to a gene: 3. CDR3 sequence: CASSQGTGLYGYTF. In DNA form, the CDR3 reads TGTGCCAGCAGCCAGGGGACAGGGCTCTATGGCTACACCTTC.

This clonotype was seen repeatedly, ten times or more. V is TRBV6-1 and J is TRBJ1-2, with D uncertain. This CDR3 comprises 13 residues. Between the trimmed V and J ends, which lost 4 bases and 2 bases, there was a span of 8 bases. Germline V gene data show CDR1 as MNHNS and CDR2 as SASEGT. As DNA, the CDR3 is TGTGCCAGCAGTGCGTCCGGAAACTATGGCTACACCTTC. Protein product: CASSASGNYGYTF.

This clonotype was counted at least ten times. The chain recombines TRBV4-1 with TRBJ1-2; 10 bases line up with TRBD1. J was trimmed by 7 bases and V by 0 bases; bases with no gene match: 5. The CDR3 is made up of 15 amino acids. CDR1 MGHRA and CDR2 YSYEKL come from the germline V gene. CDR3 residues: CASSQEGTGDFGYTF. In DNA form, the CDR3 reads TGCGCCAGCAGCCAAGAGGGGACAGGGGATTTTGGCTACACCTTC.

This clonotype was seen a handful of times. The chain has TRBV5-6 and TRBJ2-7; 7 positions match TRBD1. The V gene's germline CDR1 is SGHDT and CDR2 YYEEEE. The CDR3 is 14 residues long. Trimming cost V 2 bases and J 2 bases; bases outside gene matches: 4. This CDR3 is CASSLQGPAYEQYF. CDR3 nucleotides: TGTGCCAGCAGCTTACAGGGGCCTGCCTACGAGCAGTACTTC.

This clonotype came up many times. The rearrangement uses TRBV5-1 and TRBJ1-2; no reliable D call. The CDR3 totals 14 residues. Germline V gives CDR1 SGHRS, CDR2 YFSETQ. V was clipped by 0 bases and J by 7 bases, with 13 bases between them. The CDR3 loop reads CASSLDGSPLGYTF. The CDR3 DNA reads as TGCGCCAGCAGCTTGGACGGGAGCCCCCTTGGCTACACCTTC.

This clonotype was detected many times. The rearrangement links TRBV7-2 to TRBJ2-7, with no clear D. Germline CDR1 is SGHTA and CDR2 is FQGNSA. Trimming shortened V by 5 bases and J by 3 bases, and 11 bases separated the two germline ends. CDR3 size: 13 residues. CDR3 nucleotides: TGTGCCAGCAGCCCTCTTTCTGGCTACGAGCAGTACTTC. Its protein is CASSPLSGYEQYF.

For the CDR3, the DNA is TGCGCCAGCAGCGAGGACAGGGTTCCGAGGTTCTTC. Translating it yields CASSEDRVPRFF. The V call is TRBV5-1, the J call TRBJ2-1, with 8 bases fitting TRBD1. Germline V gene lookup returns CDR1 SGHRS and CDR2 YFSETQ. The V and J ends lost 4 bases and 15 bases, in that order; junction bases with no gene match: 9. This CDR3 region has 12 residues.

Ten or more counts support this clonotype. The rearrangement uses TRBV19 and TRBJ2-2; D possibly corresponds to TRBD2 (5 bases). Trimming pared 10 bases from V and 5 bases from J, leaving 17 bases between. CDR3 length: 14 residues. Looked up from germline, CDR1 is LNHDA and CDR2 is SQIVND (reference sequence). The CDR3 reads CATKSTPGTGELFF. The CDR3 DNA reads as TGTGCCACTAAATCCACCCCGGGGACCGGGGAGCTGTTTTTT. The full variable domain, rest sourced from reference TRBV19 and TRBJ2-2, is DGGITQSPKYLFRKEGQNVTLSCEQNLNHDAMYWYRQDPGQGLRLIYYSQIVNDFQKGDIAEGYSVSREKKESFPLTVTSAQKNPTAFYLCATKSTPGTGELFFGEGSRLTVL.